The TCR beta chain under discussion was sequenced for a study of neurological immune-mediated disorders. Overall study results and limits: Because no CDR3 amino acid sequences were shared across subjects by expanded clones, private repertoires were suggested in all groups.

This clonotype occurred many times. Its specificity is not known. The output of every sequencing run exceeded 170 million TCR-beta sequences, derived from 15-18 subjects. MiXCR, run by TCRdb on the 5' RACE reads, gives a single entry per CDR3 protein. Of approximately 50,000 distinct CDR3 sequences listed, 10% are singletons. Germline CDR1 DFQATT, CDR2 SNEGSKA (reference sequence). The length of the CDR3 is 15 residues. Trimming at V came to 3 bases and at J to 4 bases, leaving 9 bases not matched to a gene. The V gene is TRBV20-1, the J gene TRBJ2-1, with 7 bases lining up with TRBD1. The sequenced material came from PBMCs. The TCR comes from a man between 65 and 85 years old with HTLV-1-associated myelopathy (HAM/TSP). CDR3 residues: CSAREGAGGYNEQFF. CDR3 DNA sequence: TGCAGTGCTAGGGAAGGCGCAGGGGGATACAATGAGCAGTTCTTC.